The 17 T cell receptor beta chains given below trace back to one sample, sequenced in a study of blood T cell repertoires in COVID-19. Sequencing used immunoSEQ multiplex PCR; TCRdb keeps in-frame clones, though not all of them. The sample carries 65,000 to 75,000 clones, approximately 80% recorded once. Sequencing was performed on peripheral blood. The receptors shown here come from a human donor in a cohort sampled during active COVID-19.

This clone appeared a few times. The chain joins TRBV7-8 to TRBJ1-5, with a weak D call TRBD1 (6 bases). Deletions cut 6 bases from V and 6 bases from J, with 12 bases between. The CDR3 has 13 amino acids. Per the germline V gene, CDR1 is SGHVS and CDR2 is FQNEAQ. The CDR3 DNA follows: TGTGCCAGCAGTTCAGGGGAACCTCAGCCCCAGCATTTT. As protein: CASSSGEPQPQHF.

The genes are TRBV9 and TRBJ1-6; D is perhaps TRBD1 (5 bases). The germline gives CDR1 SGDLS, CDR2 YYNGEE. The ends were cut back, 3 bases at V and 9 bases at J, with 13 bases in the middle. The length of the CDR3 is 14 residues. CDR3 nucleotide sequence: TGTGCCAGCAGCGGGGGGGTCGTGGGTTCACCCCTCCACTTT. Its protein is CASSGGVVGSPLHF.

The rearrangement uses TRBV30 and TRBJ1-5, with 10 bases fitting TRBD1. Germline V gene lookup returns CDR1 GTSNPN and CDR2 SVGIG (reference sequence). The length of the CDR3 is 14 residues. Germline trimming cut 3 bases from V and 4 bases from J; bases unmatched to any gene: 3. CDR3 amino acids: CAWRAGQGNQPQHF. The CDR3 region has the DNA TGTGCCTGGAGGGCGGGACAGGGGAATCAGCCCCAGCATTTT. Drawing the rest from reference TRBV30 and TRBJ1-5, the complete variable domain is SQTIHQWPATLVQPVGSPLSLECTVEGTSNPNLYWYRQAAGRGLQLLFYSVGIGQISSEVPQNLSASRPQDRQFILSSKKLLLSDSGFYLCAWRAGQGNQPQHFGDGTRLSIL.

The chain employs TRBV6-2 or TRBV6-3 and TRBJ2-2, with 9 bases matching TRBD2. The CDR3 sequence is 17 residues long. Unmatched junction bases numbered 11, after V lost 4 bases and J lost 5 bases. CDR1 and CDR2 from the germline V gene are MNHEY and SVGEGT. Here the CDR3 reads CASSSSSGRGRTGELFF. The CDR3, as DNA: TGTGCCAGCAGTTCAAGTAGCGGGAGAGGTCGGACCGGGGAGCTGTTTTTT.

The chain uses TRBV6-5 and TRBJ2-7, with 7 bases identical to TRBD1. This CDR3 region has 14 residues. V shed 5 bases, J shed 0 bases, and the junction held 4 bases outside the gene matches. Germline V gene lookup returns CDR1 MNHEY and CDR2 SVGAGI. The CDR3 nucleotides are TGTGCCAGCAGTCTCCGGGACAGCTCCTACGAGCAGTACTTC. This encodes CASSLRDSSYEQYF.

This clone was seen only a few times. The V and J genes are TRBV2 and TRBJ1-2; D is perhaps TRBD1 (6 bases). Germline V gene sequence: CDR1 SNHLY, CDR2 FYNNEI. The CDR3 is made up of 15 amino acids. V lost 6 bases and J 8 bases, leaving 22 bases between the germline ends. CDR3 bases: TGTGCCAGCAGACTTACTACAGGGTTCGCTCGGGGCTACACCTTC. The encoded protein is CASRLTTGFARGYTF.

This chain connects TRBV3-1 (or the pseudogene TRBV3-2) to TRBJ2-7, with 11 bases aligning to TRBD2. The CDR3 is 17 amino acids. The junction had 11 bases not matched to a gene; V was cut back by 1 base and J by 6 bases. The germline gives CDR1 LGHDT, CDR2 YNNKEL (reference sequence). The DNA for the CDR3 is TGTGCCAGCAGCCAAGGAGGGACTAGCGGCGCCACTGGCGAGCAGTACGTC. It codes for CASSQGGTSGATGEQYV.

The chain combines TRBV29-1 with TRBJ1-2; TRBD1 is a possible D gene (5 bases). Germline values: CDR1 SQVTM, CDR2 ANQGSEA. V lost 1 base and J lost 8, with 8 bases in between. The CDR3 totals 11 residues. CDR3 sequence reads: CSVEGGDGYTF. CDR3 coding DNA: TGCAGCGTTGAAGGGGGGGACGGCTACACCTTC. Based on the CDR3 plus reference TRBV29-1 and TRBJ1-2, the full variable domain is SAVISQKPSRDICQRGTSLTIQCQVDSQVTMMFWYRQQPGQSLTLIATANQGSEATYESGFVIDKFPISRPNLTFSTLTVSNMSPEDSSIYLCSVEGGDGYTFGSGTRLTVV.

The chain's CDR3 is CASSLRFGRGGQNEQFF. CDR3 DNA sequence: TGCGCCAGCAGCTTGAGATTCGGGCGGGGGGGCCAGAATGAGCAGTTCTTC. The rearrangement uses TRBV5-1 and TRBJ2-1; 9 bases map to TRBD2. The CDR3 is made up of 17 amino acids. V lost 1 base, J lost 7 bases, and 12 bases stayed unmatched. Per the germline V gene, CDR1 is SGHRS and CDR2 is YFSETQ.

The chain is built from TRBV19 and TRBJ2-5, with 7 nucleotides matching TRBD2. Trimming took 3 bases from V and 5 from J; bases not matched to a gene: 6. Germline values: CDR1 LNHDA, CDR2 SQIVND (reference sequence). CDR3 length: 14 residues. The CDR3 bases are TGTGCCAGTAGTATGGGGGGGGAATTGGAGACCCAGTACTTC. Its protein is CASSMGGELETQYF. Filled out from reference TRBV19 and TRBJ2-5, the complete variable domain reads DGGITQSPKYLFRKEGQNVTLSCEQNLNHDAMYWYRQDPGQGLRLIYYSQIVNDFQKGDIAEGYSVSREKKESFPLTVTSAQKNPTAFYLCASSMGGELETQYFGPGTRLLVL.

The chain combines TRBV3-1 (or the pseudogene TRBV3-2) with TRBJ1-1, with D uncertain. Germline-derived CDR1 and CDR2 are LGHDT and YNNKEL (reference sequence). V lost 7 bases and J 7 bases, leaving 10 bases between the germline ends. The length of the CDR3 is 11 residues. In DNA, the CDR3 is TGTGCCAGCATCTCGGGGATTGAAGCTTTCTTT. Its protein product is CASISGIEAFF.

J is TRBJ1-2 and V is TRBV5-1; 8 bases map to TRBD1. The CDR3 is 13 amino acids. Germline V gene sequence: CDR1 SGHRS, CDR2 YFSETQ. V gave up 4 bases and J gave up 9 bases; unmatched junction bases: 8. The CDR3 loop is CASSPLTGVSYTF. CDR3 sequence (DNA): TGCGCCAGCAGCCCCCTGACAGGGGTTAGCTACACCTTC.

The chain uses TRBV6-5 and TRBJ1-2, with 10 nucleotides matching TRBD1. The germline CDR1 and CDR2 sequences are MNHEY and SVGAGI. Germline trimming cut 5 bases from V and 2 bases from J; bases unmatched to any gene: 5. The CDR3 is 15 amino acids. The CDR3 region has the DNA TGTGCCAGCAGTACCCGGGACAGGGGAAACTATGGCTACACCTTC. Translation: CASSTRDRGNYGYTF.

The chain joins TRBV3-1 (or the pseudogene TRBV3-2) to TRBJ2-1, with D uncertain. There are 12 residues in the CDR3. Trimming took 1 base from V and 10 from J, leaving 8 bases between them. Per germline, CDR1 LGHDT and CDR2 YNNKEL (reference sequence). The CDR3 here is CASSQGGLEQFF. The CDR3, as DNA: TGTGCCAGCAGCCAAGGCGGCCTCGAGCAGTTCTTC.

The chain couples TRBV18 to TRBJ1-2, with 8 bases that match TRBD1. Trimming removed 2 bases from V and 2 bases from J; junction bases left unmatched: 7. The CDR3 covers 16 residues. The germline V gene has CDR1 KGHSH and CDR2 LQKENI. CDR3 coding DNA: TGTGCCAGCTCACCATCGGCGGGACAGGCGAACTATGGCTACACCTTC. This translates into CASSPSAGQANYGYTF. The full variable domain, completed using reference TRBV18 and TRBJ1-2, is NAGVMQNPRHLVRRRGQEARLRCSPMKGHSHVYWYRQLPEEGLKFMVYLQKENIIDESGMPKERFSAEFPKEGPSILRIQQVVRGDSAAYFCASSPSAGQANYGYTFGSGTRLTVV.

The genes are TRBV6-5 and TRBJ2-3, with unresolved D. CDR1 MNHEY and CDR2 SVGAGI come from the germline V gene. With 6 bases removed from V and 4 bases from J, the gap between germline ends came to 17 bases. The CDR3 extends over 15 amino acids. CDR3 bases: TGTGCCAGCAGCGAGACAATCCGAGTGGCAGATACGCAGTATTTT. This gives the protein CASSETIRVADTQYF.

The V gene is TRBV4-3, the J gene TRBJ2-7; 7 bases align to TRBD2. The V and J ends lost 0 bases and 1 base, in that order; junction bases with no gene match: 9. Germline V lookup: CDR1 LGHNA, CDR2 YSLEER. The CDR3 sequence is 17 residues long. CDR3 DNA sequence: TGCGCCAGCAGCCAAGATGGGGCGGTAGCGGGTTCCTACGAGCAGTACGTC. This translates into CASSQDGAVAGSYEQYV.